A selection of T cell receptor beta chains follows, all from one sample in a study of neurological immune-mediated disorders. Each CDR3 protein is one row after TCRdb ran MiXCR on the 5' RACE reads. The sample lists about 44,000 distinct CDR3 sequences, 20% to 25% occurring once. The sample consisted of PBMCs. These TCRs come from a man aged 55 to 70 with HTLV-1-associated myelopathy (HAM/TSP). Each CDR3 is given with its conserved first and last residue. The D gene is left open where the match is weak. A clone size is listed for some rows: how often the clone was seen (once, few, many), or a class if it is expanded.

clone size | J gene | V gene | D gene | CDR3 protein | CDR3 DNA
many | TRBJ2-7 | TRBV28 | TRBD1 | CASSPTGQRSWGEQYF | TGTGCCAGCAGCCCGACGGGACAGAGGAGCTGGGGTGAGCAGTACTTC
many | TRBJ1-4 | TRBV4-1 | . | CASSQDGQGREKLFF | TGCGCCAGCAGCCAAGATGGTCAGGGTCGAGAAAAACTGTTTTTT
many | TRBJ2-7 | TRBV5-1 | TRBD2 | CASSPRTSGTQPSEQYF | TGCGCCAGCAGCCCCCGGACTAGCGGGACCCAACCCTCCGAGCAGTACTTC
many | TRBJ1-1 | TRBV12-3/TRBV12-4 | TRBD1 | CASRPRTGVNTEAFF | TGTGCCAGCAGACCCCGGACAGGGGTTAACACTGAAGCTTTCTTT
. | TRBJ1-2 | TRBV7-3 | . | CASSPVGGQMDGYTF | TGTGCCAGCAGCCCAGTTGGGGGCCAGATGGATGGCTACACCTTC
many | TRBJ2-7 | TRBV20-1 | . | CSALLRDTTYEQYF | TGCAGTGCTCTCCTCCGGGACACTACCTACGAGCAGTACTTC
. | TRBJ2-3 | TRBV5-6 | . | CASSFYICSAPNPSTDTQYF | .
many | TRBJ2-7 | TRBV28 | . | CASSFSRDINEQYF | TGTGCCAGCAGTTTTTCCCGGGACATTAACGAGCAGTACTTC
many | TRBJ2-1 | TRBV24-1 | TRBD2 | CATSDTLGAGGPRNEQFF | TGTGCCACCAGTGATACGCTAGGCGCGGGAGGGCCAAGGAATGAGCAGTTCTTC
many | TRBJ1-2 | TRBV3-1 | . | CASSQGGSRHYGYTF | TGTGCCAGCAGCCAGGGGGGGTCGAGGCACTATGGCTACACCTTC
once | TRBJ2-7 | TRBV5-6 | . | CASSPQGLKTYEQYF | TGTGCCAGCAGCCCTCAAGGACTAAAAACCTACGAGCAGTACTTC
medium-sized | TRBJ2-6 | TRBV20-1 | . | CSAGMGSGANVLTF | TGCAGTGCCGGGATGGGGTCTGGGGCCAACGTCCTGACTTTC
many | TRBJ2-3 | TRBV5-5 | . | CASSSGRETQYF | TGTGCCAGCAGCTCCGGACGGGAGACGCAGTATTTT
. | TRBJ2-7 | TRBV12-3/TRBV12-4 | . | CASSFGGSRADEQYF | TGTGCCAGCAGTTTCGGAGGATCTAGGGCTGACGAGCAGTACTTC
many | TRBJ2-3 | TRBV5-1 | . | CASSLDLGKGTDTQYF | TGCGCCAGCAGCTTGGATCTAGGGAAGGGCACAGATACGCAGTATTTT
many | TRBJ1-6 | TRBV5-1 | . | CASSTTPGNSPLHF | TGCGCCAGCAGCACCACCCCGGGTAATTCACCCCTCCACTTT
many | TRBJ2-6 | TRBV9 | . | CASGTANSGANVLTF | TGTGCCAGCGGAACAGCTAACTCTGGGGCCAACGTCCTGACTTTC